These T cell receptor beta chains were read from a single sample in a study of T cell repertoires in cytomegalovirus infection. TCRdb analysed the reads with MiXCR anew, one entry per CDR3 protein. The sample has 500,000 or so distinct CDR3 sequences; 16% are singletons. Sequencing input: CD8+ T cells from PBMCs. The source is a human donor in good health (CMV status not recorded). Some clones in this sample may be carry-over from other donors' samples. CDR3s include the opening cysteine and the closing phenylalanine or tryptophan. A D gene is named only where the DNA matches it firmly. Rows give clone size only sometimes, using once, few, many, or a class for an expanded clone.

>TRBJ2-3|NA|TRBV7-7|many
TGTGCTAGCAGCCCCTCTGTCGGGAGAACAGATACGCAGTATTTT
CASSPSVGRTDTQYF
>TRBJ1-1|NA|TRBV12-3/TRBV12-4|few
TGTGCCAGCACTCTGGGGGGGGGGGCCGAAGCTTTCTTT
CASTLGGGAEAFF
>TRBJ1-6|TRBD1|TRBV29-1|NA
TGCAGCGGCCGGGACAGGGGAATTTCACCCCTCCACTTT
CSGRDRGISPLHF
>TRBJ2-3|NA|TRBV5-8|NA
TGTGCCAGCAGCAGGGGCGACCACGATACGCAGTATTTT
CASSRGDHDTQYF
>TRBJ2-7|NA|TRBV7-9|NA
TGTGCCAGCAGCTTAGTGGGCGGGAATAACGAGCAGTACTTC
CASSLVGGNNEQYF
>TRBJ2-1|TRBD1|TRBV27|NA
TGTGCCAGCAGTACCCGCCGACAGGGGGCTATCAATGAGCAGTTCTTC
CASSTRRQGAINEQFF
>TRBJ1-6|TRBD1|TRBV28|few
TGTGCCAGCAGCCAACAGGGGGATAATTCACCCCTCCACTTT
CASSQQGDNSPLHF
>TRBJ2-3|TRBD1|TRBV5-4|many
TGTGCCAGCAGCCCAGGGACAGGGGGCCTAGATACGCAGTATTTT
CASSPGTGGLDTQYF
>TRBJ2-7|NA|TRBV7-9|once
TGTGCCAGCAGCTTAGTGGGCACGGACGAGCAGTACTTC
CASSLVGTDEQYF
>TRBJ2-7|NA|TRBV6-6|many
TGTGCCAGCAGGGGGGACTCCTACGAGCAGTACTTC
CASRGDSYEQYF
>TRBJ2-7|NA|TRBV6-6|many
TGTGCCAGCAGGTTTTACGTAGGACATTCCTACGAGCAGTACTTC
CASRFYVGHSYEQYF
>TRBJ1-2|NA|TRBV19|NA
TGTGCCAGTATGAAGACATTAAAAGATGGCTACACCTTC
CASMKTLKDGYTF
>TRBJ2-1|NA|TRBV7-6|many
TGTGCCAGCAGCTTAAGGTTGGCGGGAAGCGCCTACAATGAGCAGTTCTTC
CASSLRLAGSAYNEQFF
>TRBJ2-1|NA|TRBV6-6|many
TGTGCCAGCACCCCGGAGGGGAACGTCTACAATGAGCAGTTCTTC
CASTPEGNVYNEQFF
>TRBJ2-3|NA|TRBV4-1|few
TGCGCCAGCAGCCAAGGATTAGCGAGTAGCACAGATACGCAGTATTTT
CASSQGLASSTDTQYF
>TRBJ2-1|NA|TRBV7-3|many
TGTGCCAGCAGCTTAACGGGGGGCCAATTAAGCTCCTACAATGAGCAGTTCTTC
CASSLTGGQLSSYNEQFF
>TRBJ1-1|NA|TRBV14|many
TGTGCCAGCAGCCAATTTGATCCGGGGGCAAGGTCGAACACTGAAGCTTTCTTT
CASSQFDPGARSNTEAFF
>TRBJ2-1|TRBD2|TRBV5-4|NA
TGTGCCAGCAGCGTAGGGACTAGCGGGGGCAATGAGCAGTTCTTC
CASSVGTSGGNEQFF
>TRBJ2-3|TRBD2|TRBV7-9|once
TGTGCCAGCAGGGGGACTAGCGGGGGGCCGATAAGCACAGATACGCATTATTTT
CASRGTSGGPISTDTHYF
>TRBJ1-1|NA|TRBV4-2|few
TGTGCCAGCAGCCAGATTGTGGGGGCTGACACTGAAGCTTTCTTT
CASSQIVGADTEAFF
>TRBJ1-2|NA|TRBV27|NA
TGTGCCAGCAGACGGACCGGCATACAAAACTATGGCTACACCTTC
CASRRTGIQNYGYTF
>TRBJ2-7|NA|TRBV11-1|many
TGTGCCAGCAGCCCCACGGACGGGTCCACTTACTACGAGCAGTACTTC
CASSPTDGSTYYEQYF
>TRBJ2-1|NA|TRBV7-6|many
TGTGCCAGCAGCTCTCCAGGGGGAGGGCCACCTTTTCTCTACAATGAGCAGTTCTTC
CASSSPGGGPPFLYNEQFF
>TRBJ2-5|NA|TRBV7-7|NA
TGTGCTAGCAGCTTTGGGGGCCCCGGAAAGACCCAGTACTTC
CASSFGGPGKTQYF